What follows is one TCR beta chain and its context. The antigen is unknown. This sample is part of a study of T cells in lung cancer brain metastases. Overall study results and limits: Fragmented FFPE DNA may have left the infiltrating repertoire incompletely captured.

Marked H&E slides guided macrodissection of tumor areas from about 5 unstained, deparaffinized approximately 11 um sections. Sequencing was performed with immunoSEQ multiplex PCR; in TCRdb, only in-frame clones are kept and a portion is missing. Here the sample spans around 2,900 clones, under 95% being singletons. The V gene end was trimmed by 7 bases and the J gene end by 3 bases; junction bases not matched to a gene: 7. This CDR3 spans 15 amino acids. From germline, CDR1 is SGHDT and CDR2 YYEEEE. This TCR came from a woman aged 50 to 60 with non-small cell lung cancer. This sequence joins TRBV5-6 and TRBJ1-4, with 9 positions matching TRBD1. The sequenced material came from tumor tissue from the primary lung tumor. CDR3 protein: CASERTGAPNEKLFF. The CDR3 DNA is TGTGCCAGCGAGAGGACAGGGGCGCCTAATGAAAAACTGTTTTTT.